This TCR beta chain is drawn from a study of neurological immune-mediated disorders. The V gene's germline CDR1 is SGHRS and CDR2 YFSETQ. The CDR3 covers 14 residues. Trimming took off 5 bases at V and 3 bases at J, with 14 bases between the two ends. This clonotype was found many times. In TCRdb, the 5' RACE reads were re-called with MiXCR into one record per CDR3 protein. The sample has 45,000 to 60,000 distinct CDR3 sequences; less than 2.5% are singletons. The source of this sequence is a man aged 50 to 60 with multiple sclerosis. Sequenced sample: PBMCs. V usage is TRBV5-1 and J usage is TRBJ2-5; tentatively, D is TRBD1 or TRBD2 (5 bases each). The CDR3 DNA is TGCGCCAGCAGAACCCCGGGGCCAAAAGAGACCCAGTACTTC. This sequence encodes CASRTPGPKETQYF.